This TCR beta chain was identified during a study of STAT5B mutations in CD4+ large granular lymphocyte leukemia. CDR3 length equals 15 residues. V was clipped by 1 base and J by 0 bases; unmatched bases: 2. Per germline, CDR1 SGHVS and CDR2 FNYEAQ. General study findings and limits: TRBV06-family usage was enriched in top patient clones (8/27) versus controls (2/35). Patient CD4-sorted repertoires looked more clonal than healthy CD4+ repertoires, even without putative leukemic clones.

As handled by the study authors: A productive frequency of 2.59 x 10-5 was the lowest detectable. Assay: immunoSEQ multiplex PCR; the TCRdb copy retains only in-frame clones and omits some. D and trimming were read from the DNA, whereas the V and J calls and clone size are those reported in that table. The sample shows fewer than 35,000 clones, about 71% of them seen only once. A remark on this clone: Its antigen is still unknown.

Sequencing input: CD4+ T cells from blood buffy coats. The J gene is TRBJ2-7, the V gene TRBV7-6; TRBD2 matches at 8 bases. The sequence came from a human donor in good health. This CDR3 reads CASSLGGGSSYEQYF. CDR3 nucleotides: TGTGCCAGCAGCTTAGGCGGGGGGAGCTCCTACGAGCAGTACTTC.